The 18 T cell receptor beta chains in this list originate from one sample, sequenced in a study of cytomegalovirus exposure and HLA in healthy donors. Primers: 60 Vbeta forward and 13 Jbeta reverse. Using immunoSEQ multiplex PCR, the repertoire was profiled, and TCRdb retains in-frame clones only, with some absent. The data contain 150,000 to 180,000 clones, 65% to 80% of them singletons. Sequencing was performed on PBMCs. These TCRs come from a woman in her thirties or forties in good health and CMV-seronegative.

CDR3 in DNA: TGTGCCAGCAGTGAAACAGGCCTGAACACTGAAGCTTTCTTT. It encodes CASSETGLNTEAFF. The V call is TRBV6-4, the J call TRBJ1-1, with a possible D match to TRBD1 (5 bases). CDR1 and CDR2 (germline): MRHNA, SNTAGT. Trimming cost V 3 bases and J 0 bases, with 8 bases left between them. This CDR3 contains 14 residues.

The chain is built from TRBV2 and TRBJ2-4; D gene uncertain. Trimming removed 0 bases at V and 9 bases at J, with 12 bases between. In germline, CDR1 is SNHLY, CDR2 FYNNEI. The CDR3 sequence is 14 residues long. In nucleotides, the CDR3 is TGTGCCAGCAGTGAAGCCCTGGCGGTCGGCATTCAGTACTTC. Translation gives CASSEALAVGIQYF.

The chain employs TRBV6-1 and TRBJ1-5, with a possible D match to TRBD1 (6 bases). The CDR3 consists of 15 residues. Germline V lookup: CDR1 MNHNS, CDR2 SASEGT. Trimming took 6 bases from V and 3 from J, leaving 15 bases between them. CDR3 in amino acids: CASRPTDSPNQPQHF. The CDR3 DNA is TGTGCCAGCAGACCAACGGACAGTCCCAATCAGCCCCAGCATTTT.

The rearrangement links TRBV19 to TRBJ2-1; weak D call: TRBD1 (7 bases). V lost 5 bases to trimming and J lost 4 bases, with 15 bases between them. From germline, CDR1 is LNHDA and CDR2 SQIVND (reference sequence). This CDR3 comprises 15 residues. CDR3 DNA sequence: TGTGCCAGTAGTCCGGCGGCAGGGGGGTACAATGAGCAGTTCTTC. Amino acids: CASSPAAGGYNEQFF.

The chain uses TRBV6-5 and TRBJ1-1; D perhaps matches TRBD1 (6 bases). Germline V lookup: CDR1 MNHEY, CDR2 SVGAGI. There are 15 residues in the CDR3. The germline V and J ends were trimmed by 4 bases and 0 bases, with 12 bases remaining between them. The CDR3 DNA reads TGTGCCAGCAGTTCGGTAGCAGGGGTGAACACTGAAGCTTTCTTT. Its protein is CASSSVAGVNTEAFF.

This chain links TRBV28 with TRBJ2-7; 10 nucleotides align to TRBD1. Unmatched junction bases numbered 7, after V lost 4 bases and J lost 7 bases. This CDR3 comprises 14 residues. In germline, CDR1 is MDHEN, CDR2 SYDVKM. CDR3 nucleotide sequence: TGTGCCAGCAGTTGGGGAGACAGGGGGCAGGAGCAGTACTTC. It is translated as CASSWGDRGQEQYF.

This chain connects TRBV11-3 to TRBJ2-7; 7 nucleotides agree with TRBD2. CDR1 is SGHNT and CDR2 is YENEEA in the germline V gene. The CDR3 runs 15 residues. V shed 1 base, J shed 6 bases, and the junction held 9 bases outside the gene matches. Written as DNA, the CDR3 is TGTGCCAGCAGCTTAGGAGCGGGGATCGGGCTCGAGCAGTACTTC. It specifies CASSLGAGIGLEQYF.

The chain is built from TRBV5-5 and TRBJ1-5, with D possibly being TRBD1 (6 bases). V lost 0 bases to trimming and J lost 2 bases, with 6 bases between them. Germline V lookup: CDR1 SGHKS, CDR2 YYEKEE (reference sequence). The CDR3 is 14 amino acids. Here the CDR3 DNA reads TGTGCCAGCAGCTTGGCAGGGGGCAATCAGCCCCAGCATTTT. This encodes CASSLAGGNQPQHF.

CDR3 region: CASSIDRGNEKLFF. The CDR3 DNA follows: TGTGCCAGCAGCATCGACAGGGGTAATGAAAAACTGTTTTTT. The rearrangement uses TRBV11-2 and TRBJ1-4; 8 bases agree with TRBD1. There are 14 residues in the CDR3. Germline V CDR1 and CDR2: SGHAT, FQNNGV. After removal of 5 bases from V and 4 bases from J, the junction contained 3 bases not matched to a gene.

This chain joins TRBV5-4 and TRBJ1-2; 7 nucleotides line up with TRBD1. The germline gives CDR1 SGHNT, CDR2 YYREEE (reference sequence). V lost 4 bases to trimming and J lost 4 bases; unmatched junction nucleotides: 10. The CDR3 runs to 15 residues. The CDR3 protein is CASSNGQVPLYGYTF. Written as DNA, the CDR3 is TGTGCCAGCAGCAACGGACAGGTGCCTCTCTATGGCTACACCTTC.

This clone was seen a handful of times. The J gene is TRBJ1-6, the V gene TRBV6-5; tentatively, D is TRBD1 (5 bases). Germline V gene lookup returns CDR1 MNHEY and CDR2 SVGAGI. This CDR3 has 14 amino acids. Trimming stripped 5 bases from V and 6 bases from J, with 11 bases between. The CDR3 is CASSNQGGNSPLHF. For the CDR3, the DNA is TGTGCCAGCAGTAATCAGGGTGGTAATTCACCCCTCCACTTT.

J is TRBJ2-7 and V is TRBV9; 11 nucleotides match TRBD1. Germline loops: CDR1 SGDLS, CDR2 YYNGEE. The V and J ends lost 3 bases and 1 base, in that order; junction bases with no gene match: 3. The CDR3 has 15 amino acids. The CDR3 DNA reads TGTGCCAGCAGCGAGGGGACAGGGGGGTCCTACGAGCAGTACTTC. Protein product: CASSEGTGGSYEQYF.

This rearrangement joins TRBV10-3 to TRBJ2-7; the match to TRBD2 covers 7 bases. The CDR3 sequence is 16 residues long. The V and J ends lost 2 bases and 1 base, in that order; junction bases with no gene match: 8. Germline loops: CDR1 ENHRY, CDR2 SYGVKD. The DNA for the CDR3 is TGTGCCATCAGTGAGGGAGGGAGGGCGGGGTCCTACGAGCAGTACTTC. This gives the protein CAISEGGRAGSYEQYF.

The CDR3 DNA is TGTGCCAGCAGTTACGGGGACAGTGTTGCTGAAAAACTGTTTTTT. Protein sequence: CASSYGDSVAEKLFF. The gene calls are TRBV6-5 and TRBJ1-4; TRBD1 matches 7 bases. The CDR3 is made up of 15 amino acids. The germline V gene encodes CDR1 MNHEY and CDR2 SVGAGI. With V trimmed by 2 bases and J by 7 bases, 7 bases remained unmatched.

V and J are TRBV7-9 and TRBJ1-1; 8 bases are a match to TRBD1. The CDR3 has 15 residues. Germline V gene lookup returns CDR1 SEHNR and CDR2 FQNEAQ (reference sequence). The V segment lost 7 bases and the J segment 4 bases; nucleotides outside the gene matches: 11. The CDR3 reads CASTSQGDSGTEAFF. As DNA, the CDR3 is TGTGCCAGCACATCACAGGGGGATTCTGGCACTGAAGCTTTCTTT.

The genes are TRBV5-4 and TRBJ1-1, with TRBD1 as a possible D gene (6 bases). Looked up from germline, CDR1 is SGHNT and CDR2 is YYREEE (reference sequence). The length of the CDR3 is 15 residues. Trimming pared 3 bases from V and 1 base from J, leaving 13 bases between. For the CDR3, the DNA is TGTGCCAGCAGCTCCTCAGGGGAGGGGAACACTGAAGCTTTCTTT. This gives the protein CASSSSGEGNTEAFF.

This clone was observed once. J is TRBJ2-2 and V is TRBV7-2, with no clear D. CDR1 and CDR2 (germline): SGHTA, FQGNSA. This CDR3 spans 11 amino acids. Trimming cost V 6 bases and J 8 bases, with 7 bases left between them. The CDR3 spells CASRALGELFF. Here the CDR3 DNA reads TGTGCCAGCAGGGCCTTGGGGGAGCTGTTTTTT.

A few counts support this clone. This CDR3 is also generated by other DNA sequences in the sample. The gene calls are TRBV2 and TRBJ2-1; 8 nucleotides match TRBD2. V shed 6 bases and J 10 bases; nucleotides not matched to a gene: 5. The CDR3 length is 12 residues. Germline V lookup: CDR1 SNHLY, CDR2 FYNNEI. The CDR3 reads CASSALADEQFF. In DNA, the CDR3 is TGTGCCAGCAGCGCACTAGCGGACGAGCAGTTCTTC.